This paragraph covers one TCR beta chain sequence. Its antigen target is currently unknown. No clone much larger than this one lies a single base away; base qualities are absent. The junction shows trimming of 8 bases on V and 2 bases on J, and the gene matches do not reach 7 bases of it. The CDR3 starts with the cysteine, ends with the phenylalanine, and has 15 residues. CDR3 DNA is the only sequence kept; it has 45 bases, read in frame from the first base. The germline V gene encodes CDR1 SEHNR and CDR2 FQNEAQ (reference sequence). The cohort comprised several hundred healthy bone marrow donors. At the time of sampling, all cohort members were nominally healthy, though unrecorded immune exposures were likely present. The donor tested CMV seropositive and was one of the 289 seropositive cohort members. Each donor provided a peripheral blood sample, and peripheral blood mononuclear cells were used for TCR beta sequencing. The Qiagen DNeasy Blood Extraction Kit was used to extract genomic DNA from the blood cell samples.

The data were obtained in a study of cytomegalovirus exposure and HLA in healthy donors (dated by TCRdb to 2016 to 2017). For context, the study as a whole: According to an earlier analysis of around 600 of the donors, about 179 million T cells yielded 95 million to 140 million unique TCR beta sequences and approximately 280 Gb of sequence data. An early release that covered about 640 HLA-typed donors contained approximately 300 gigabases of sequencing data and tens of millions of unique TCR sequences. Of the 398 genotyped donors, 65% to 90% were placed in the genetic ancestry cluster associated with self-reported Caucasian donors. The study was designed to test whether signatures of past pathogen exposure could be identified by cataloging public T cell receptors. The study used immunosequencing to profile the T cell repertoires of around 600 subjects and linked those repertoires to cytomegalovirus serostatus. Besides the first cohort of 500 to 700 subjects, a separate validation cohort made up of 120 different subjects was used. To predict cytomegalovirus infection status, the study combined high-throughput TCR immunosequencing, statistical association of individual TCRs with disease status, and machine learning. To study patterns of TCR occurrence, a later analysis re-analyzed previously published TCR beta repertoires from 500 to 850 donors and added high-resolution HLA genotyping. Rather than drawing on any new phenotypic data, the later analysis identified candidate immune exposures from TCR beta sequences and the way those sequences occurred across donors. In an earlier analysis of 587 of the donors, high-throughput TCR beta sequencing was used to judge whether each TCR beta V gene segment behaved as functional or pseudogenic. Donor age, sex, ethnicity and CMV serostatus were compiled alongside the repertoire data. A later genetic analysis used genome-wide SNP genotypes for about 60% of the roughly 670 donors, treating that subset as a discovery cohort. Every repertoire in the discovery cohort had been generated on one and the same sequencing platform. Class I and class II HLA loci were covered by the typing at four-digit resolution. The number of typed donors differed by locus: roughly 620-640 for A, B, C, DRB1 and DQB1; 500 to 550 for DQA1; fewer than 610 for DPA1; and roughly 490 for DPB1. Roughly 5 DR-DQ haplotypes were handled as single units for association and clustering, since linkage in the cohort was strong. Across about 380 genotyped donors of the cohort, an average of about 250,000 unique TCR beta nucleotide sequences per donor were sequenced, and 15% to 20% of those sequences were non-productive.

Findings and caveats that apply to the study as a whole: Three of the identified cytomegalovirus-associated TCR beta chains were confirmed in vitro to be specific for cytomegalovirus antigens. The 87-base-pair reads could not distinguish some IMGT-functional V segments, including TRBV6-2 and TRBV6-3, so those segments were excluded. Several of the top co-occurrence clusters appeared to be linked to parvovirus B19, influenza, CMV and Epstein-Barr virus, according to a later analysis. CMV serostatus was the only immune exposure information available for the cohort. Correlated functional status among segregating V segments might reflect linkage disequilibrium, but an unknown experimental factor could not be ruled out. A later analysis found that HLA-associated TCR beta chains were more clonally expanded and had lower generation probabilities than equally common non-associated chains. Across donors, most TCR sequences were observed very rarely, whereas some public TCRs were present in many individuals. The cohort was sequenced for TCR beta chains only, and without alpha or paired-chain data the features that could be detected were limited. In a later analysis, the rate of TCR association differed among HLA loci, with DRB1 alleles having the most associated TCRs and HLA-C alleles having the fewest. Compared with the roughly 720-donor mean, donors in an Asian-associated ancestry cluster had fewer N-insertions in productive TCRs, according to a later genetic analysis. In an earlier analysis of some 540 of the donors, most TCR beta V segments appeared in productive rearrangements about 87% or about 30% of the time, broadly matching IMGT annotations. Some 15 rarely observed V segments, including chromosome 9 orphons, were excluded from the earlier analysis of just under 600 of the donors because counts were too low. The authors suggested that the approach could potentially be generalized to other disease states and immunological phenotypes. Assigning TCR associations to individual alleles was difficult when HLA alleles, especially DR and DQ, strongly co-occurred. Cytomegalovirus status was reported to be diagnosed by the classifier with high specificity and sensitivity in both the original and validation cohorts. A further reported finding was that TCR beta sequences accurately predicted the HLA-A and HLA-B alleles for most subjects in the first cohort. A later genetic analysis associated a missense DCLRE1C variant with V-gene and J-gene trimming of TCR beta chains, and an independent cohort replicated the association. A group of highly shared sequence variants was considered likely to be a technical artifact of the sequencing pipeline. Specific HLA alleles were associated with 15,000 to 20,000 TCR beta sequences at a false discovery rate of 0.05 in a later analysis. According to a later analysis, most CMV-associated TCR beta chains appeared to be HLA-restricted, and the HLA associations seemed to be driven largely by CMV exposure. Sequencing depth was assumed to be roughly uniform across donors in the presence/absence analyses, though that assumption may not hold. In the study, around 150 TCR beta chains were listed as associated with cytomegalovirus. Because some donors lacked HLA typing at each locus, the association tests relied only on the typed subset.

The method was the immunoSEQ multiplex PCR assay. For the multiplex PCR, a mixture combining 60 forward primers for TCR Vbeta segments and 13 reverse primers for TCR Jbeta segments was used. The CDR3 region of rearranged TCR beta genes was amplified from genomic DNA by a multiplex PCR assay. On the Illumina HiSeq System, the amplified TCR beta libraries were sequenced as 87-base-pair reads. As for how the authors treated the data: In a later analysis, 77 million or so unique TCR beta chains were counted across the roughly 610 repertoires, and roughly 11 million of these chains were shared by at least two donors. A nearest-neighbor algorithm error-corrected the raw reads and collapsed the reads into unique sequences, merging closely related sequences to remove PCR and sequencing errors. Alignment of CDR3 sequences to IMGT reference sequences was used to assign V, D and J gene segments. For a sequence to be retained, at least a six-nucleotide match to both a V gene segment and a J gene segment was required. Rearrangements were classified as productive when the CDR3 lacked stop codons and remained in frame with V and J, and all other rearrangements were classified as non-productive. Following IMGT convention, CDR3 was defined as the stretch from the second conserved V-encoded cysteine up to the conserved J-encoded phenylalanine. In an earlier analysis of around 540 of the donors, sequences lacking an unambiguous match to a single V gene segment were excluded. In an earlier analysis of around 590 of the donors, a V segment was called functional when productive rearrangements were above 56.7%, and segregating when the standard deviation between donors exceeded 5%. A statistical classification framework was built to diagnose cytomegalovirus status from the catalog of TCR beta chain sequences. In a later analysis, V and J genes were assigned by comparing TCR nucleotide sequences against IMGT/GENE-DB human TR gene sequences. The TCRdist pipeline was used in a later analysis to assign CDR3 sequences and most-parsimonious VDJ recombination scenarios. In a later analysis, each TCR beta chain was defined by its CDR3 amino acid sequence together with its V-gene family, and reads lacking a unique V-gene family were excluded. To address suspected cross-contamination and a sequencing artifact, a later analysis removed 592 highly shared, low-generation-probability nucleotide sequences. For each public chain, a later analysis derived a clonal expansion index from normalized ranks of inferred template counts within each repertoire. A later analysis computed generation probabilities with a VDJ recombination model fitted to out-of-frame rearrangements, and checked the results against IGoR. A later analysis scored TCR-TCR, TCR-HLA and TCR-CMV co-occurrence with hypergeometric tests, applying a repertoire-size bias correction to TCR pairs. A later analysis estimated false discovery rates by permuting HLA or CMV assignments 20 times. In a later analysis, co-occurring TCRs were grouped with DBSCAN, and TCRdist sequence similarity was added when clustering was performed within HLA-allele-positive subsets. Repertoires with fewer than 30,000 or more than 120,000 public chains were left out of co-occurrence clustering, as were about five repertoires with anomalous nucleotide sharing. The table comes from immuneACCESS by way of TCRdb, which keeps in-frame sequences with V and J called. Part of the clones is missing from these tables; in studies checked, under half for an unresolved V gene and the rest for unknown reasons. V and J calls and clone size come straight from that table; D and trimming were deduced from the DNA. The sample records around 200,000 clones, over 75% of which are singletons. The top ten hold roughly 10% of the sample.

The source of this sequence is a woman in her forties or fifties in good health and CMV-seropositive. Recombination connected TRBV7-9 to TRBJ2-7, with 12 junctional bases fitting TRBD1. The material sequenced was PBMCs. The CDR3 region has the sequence CASGTGGLSPYEQYF. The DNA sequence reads TGTGCCAGCGGGACAGGGGGCCTTAGCCCCTACGAGCAGTACTTC.